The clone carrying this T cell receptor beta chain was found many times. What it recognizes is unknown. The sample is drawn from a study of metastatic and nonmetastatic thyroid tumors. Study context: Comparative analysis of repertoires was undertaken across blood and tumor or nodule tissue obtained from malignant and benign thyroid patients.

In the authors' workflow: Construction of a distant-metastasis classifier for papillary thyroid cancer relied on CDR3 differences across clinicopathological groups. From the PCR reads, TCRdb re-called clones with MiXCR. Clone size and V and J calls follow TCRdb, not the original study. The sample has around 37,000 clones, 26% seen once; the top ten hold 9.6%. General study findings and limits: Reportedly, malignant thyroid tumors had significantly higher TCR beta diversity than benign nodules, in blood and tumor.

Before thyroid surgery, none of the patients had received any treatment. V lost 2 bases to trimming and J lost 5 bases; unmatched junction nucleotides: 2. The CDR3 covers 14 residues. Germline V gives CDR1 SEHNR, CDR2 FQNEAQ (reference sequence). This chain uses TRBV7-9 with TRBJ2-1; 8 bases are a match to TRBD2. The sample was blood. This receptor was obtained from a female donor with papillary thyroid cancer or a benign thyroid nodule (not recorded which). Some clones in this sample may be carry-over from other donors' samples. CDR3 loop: CASSLTSGNNEQFF. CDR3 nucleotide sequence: TGTGCCAGCAGCTTAACTAGCGGAAACAATGAGCAGTTCTTC.